This T cell receptor beta chain originates from a study of blood T cells in healthy people across ages. Turning to this clonotype: As yet, its antigen is unknown.

Roughly 9 milliliters of peripheral blood were drawn from each donor. Primers used in a second PCR of about 6 to 11 cycles were a sample-barcoded 5' primer and a J-beta primer mix. Each sample yielded at least 2.5 million CDR3-containing paired-end reads. In TCRdb, the 5' RACE reads were re-called with MiXCR into one record per CDR3 protein. The sample yields 1.5 million or so distinct CDR3 sequences, roughly 43% seen once. The germline V gene encodes CDR1 SNHLY and CDR2 FYNNEI. The CDR3 has 13 amino acids. The germline V and J ends were trimmed by 7 bases and 0 bases, with 9 bases remaining between them. Findings and caveats of the study: Per million T cells, the diversity of TCR beta decreased roughly linearly as age advanced. Those diversity estimates obtained from one million T cells were thought to be underestimates.

This chain uses TRBV2 with TRBJ1-1; no reliable D call. This TCR was recovered from a woman younger than 30 in good health. The sequenced sample was blood. The CDR3 spells CASMLLVNTEAFF. In DNA form, the CDR3 reads TGTGCCAGCATGCTGTTAGTGAACACTGAAGCTTTCTTT.